The clone carrying this T cell receptor (beta chain) was recorded a few times. The sample belongs to a study of blood T cell repertoires in COVID-19. For recovered donors of Cohort 3, there were two negative PCRs, clearance, or symptom resolution. Clones were sequenced by immunoSEQ multiplex PCR, and TCRdb holds only the in-frame ones, with some missing. The top ten hold approximately 5% of the sample, which has more than 250,000 clones, around 90% seen once. The V gene's germline CDR1 is SGHRS and CDR2 YFSETQ. Trimming took 2 bases from V and 2 from J, leaving 13 bases between them. The CDR3 has 15 amino acids.

J is TRBJ1-1 and V is TRBV5-1; TRBD1 is a possible D gene (6 bases). The specimen was PBMCs or T cells enriched from blood (not recorded which). The sequence was collected from a woman aged 25 to 39 who had recovered from COVID-19. The DNA of the CDR3 is TGCGCCAGCAGCTTCCTTTCAGGGGTTAACACTGAAGCTTTCTTT. Translation: CASSFLSGVNTEAFF.